This T cell receptor (beta chain) comes out of a study of post-analysis software for immune sequencing data. Findings and caveats of the study: The F measure placed samples prepared in the same batch into strongly shared clusters. For normalized Chao1 diversity, multiple sclerosis patients scored significantly lower than controls did. Elevated frequency relative to controls characterized several TRBV segments in patients, TRBV5-6, TRBV5-1 and TRBV20-1 among them.

As regards this clonotype: Its cognate antigen is unknown.

TCR beta cDNA libraries included unique molecular identifiers. TCRdb re-called the PCR reads with MiXCR, one entry per CDR3 protein. Here the sample spans roughly 870,000 distinct CDR3 sequences, roughly 50% being singletons. This CDR3 comprises 13 residues. The ends were cut back, 2 bases at V and 10 bases at J, with 12 bases in the middle. The chain carries TRBV12-3 or TRBV12-4 and TRBJ2-1, with a tentative D call TRBD2 (7 bases). The clonotype was recovered from a girl between 10 and 17 years old with multiple sclerosis. Material: blood. CDR3 loop: CASSLPGGREQFF. CDR3 nucleotides: TGTGCCAGCAGTTTACCGGGGGGCCGGGAGCAGTTCTTC.